Listed below are T cell receptor beta chains from one sample, sequenced in a study of read filtering for tumor transcriptome and immune sequencing. TCRdb re-derived calls from the reads in MiXCR, one entry per CDR3 protein. The sample has 100,000 to 150,000 distinct CDR3 sequences; 13% are singletons. The sequenced sample consisted of a population of CD138-negative cells sorted from bone marrow. Receptor source: a donor at least 40 years old with multiple myeloma. Each CDR3 is given with its conserved first and last residue. D genes are given only for firm matches. Some rows have no size entry. The others give once, few or many, or a class for an expanded clone.

v_call	cdr3_length	d_call	clone_size	j_call	cdr3_aa	cdr3_nt
TRBV19	14	TRBD1	many	TRBJ1-5	CASRLQGMGQPQHF	TGTGCCAGTAGGCTACAGGGGATGGGACAGCCCCAGCATTTT
TRBV19	12	-	-	TRBJ1-1	CACRGTLSVAFF	TGTGCCTGTAGAGGGACACTCAGCGTAGCTTTCTTT
TRBV20-1	14	TRBD2	many	TRBJ2-7	CSAGGLAASYEQYF	TGCAGTGCGGGAGGACTAGCGGCCTCCTACGAGCAGTACTTC
TRBV27	16	-	many	TRBJ2-5	CASSSRQNGQQETQYF	TGTGCCAGCAGTTCGCGCCAAAACGGACAGCAAGAGACCCAGTACTTC
TRBV4-2	15	-	few	TRBJ2-3	CASSQTPDSTDTQYF	TGTGCCAGCAGCCAAACCCCGGACTCCACAGATACGCAGTATTTT
TRBV6-6	14	TRBD1	-	TRBJ2-7	CASSVGQGSYEQYF	TGTGCCAGCAGCGTAGGACAGGGGTCCTACGAGCAGTACTTC
TRBV6-5	13	-	many	TRBJ1-1	CASSYIARNEAFF	TGTGCCAGCAGTTACATCGCGCGTAATGAAGCTTTCTTT
TRBV19	13	-	few	TRBJ1-6	CASSINGQSPLHF	TGTGCCAGTAGTATAAATGGACAGTCACCCCTCCACTTT
TRBV11-3	12	-	-	TRBJ2-7	CASSQTEYEQYF	TGTGCCAGCAGCCAGACAGAATACGAGCAGTACTTC
TRBV5-6	12	-	-	TRBJ2-7	CASSRSLYEQYF	TGTGCCAGCAGCCGTAGTCTCTACGAGCAGTACTTC
TRBV5-1	15	TRBD2	many	TRBJ2-3	CASSGGLAGTDTQYF	TGCGCCAGCAGCGGGGGACTAGCGGGCACAGATACGCAGTATTTT
TRBV7-9	17	-	many	TRBJ2-2	CASSQKRDSLMHGELFF	TGTGCCAGCAGCCAGAAGAGGGATTCCCTTATGCACGGGGAGCTGTTTTTT
TRBV30	12	-	many	TRBJ2-1	CAWSSTDNEQFF	TGTGCCTGGAGTAGTACAGACAATGAGCAGTTCTTC
TRBV20-1	16	TRBD2	many	TRBJ2-1	CSARETSGTTYNEQFF	TGCAGTGCTAGGGAAACTAGCGGAACGACCTACAATGAGCAGTTCTTC
TRBV5-4	17	-	many	TRBJ2-1	CASSLGPTDSSYNEQFF	TGTGCCAGCAGCTTGGGACCGACGGACAGCTCCTACAATGAGCAGTTCTTC
TRBV29-1	13	TRBD2	many	TRBJ2-1	CSVETSVGNEQFF	TGCAGCGTTGAAACTAGCGTGGGCAATGAGCAGTTCTTC
TRBV20-1	12	-	many	TRBJ2-7	CSARGVGYEQYF	TGCAGTGCTAGGGGAGTGGGATACGAGCAGTACTTC
TRBV7-9	14	TRBD1	many	TRBJ2-5	CASSLDREAETQYF	TGTGCCAGCAGCTTGGACAGGGAGGCAGAGACCCAGTACTTC
TRBV20-1	15	-	many	TRBJ2-7	CSAFPQGGPIYEQYF	TGCAGTGCTTTCCCTCAGGGTGGCCCCATTTACGAGCAGTACTTC